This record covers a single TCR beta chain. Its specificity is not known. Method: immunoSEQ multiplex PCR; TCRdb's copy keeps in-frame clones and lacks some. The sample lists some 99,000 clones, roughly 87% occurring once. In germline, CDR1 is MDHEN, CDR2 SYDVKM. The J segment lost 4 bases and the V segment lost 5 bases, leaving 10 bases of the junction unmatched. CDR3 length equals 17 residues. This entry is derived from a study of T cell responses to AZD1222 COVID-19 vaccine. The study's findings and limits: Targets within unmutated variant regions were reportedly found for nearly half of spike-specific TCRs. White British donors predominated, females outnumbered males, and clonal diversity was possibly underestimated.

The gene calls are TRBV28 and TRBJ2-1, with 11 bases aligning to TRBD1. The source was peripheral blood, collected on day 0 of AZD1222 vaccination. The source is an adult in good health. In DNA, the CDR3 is TGTGCCAGCAGTCCGTTCACCGGGACAGGGGGTTACAATGAGCAGTTCTTC. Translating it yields CASSPFTGTGGYNEQFF.